These 27 T cell receptor beta chains came from one sample sequenced in a study of blood T cells in healthy people across ages. With a J-beta primer mix and a sample-barcoded 5' primer, a second PCR ran 7 to 11 cycles. Each CDR3 protein gets one entry after TCRdb re-called the 5' RACE reads with MiXCR. The sample lists approximately 1.5 million distinct CDR3 sequences, roughly a third occurring once. The sample comprised blood. Receptors originate from a woman in her 30s in good health.

This clonotype was seen a handful of times. This chain links TRBV4-1 with TRBJ2-7; D gene unclear. The CDR3 sequence is 15 residues long. Trimming shortened V by 3 bases and J by 3 bases, and 15 bases separated the two germline ends. Germline V lookup: CDR1 MGHRA, CDR2 YSYEKL. The DNA for the CDR3 is TGCGCCAGCAGCCATGGGGTCGGCTTCGGCTACGAGCAGTACTTC. Translated, it gives CASSHGVGFGYEQYF.

This chain joins TRBV18 and TRBJ2-1; 8 nucleotides line up with TRBD1. V shed 0 bases, J shed 4 bases, and the junction held 2 bases outside the gene matches. Germline assignment: CDR1 KGHSH and CDR2 LQKENI. The CDR3 is 15 amino acids. CDR3 bases: TGTGCCAGCTCACCACCAAACAGGGGGTACAATGAGCAGTTCTTC. It codes for CASSPPNRGYNEQFF.

The rearrangement uses TRBV6-1 and TRBJ1-1; D is uncertain. Trimming removed 8 bases from V and 4 bases from J, with 17 bases in between. Per germline, CDR1 MNHNS and CDR2 SASEGT. The CDR3 spans 14 residues. The CDR3 loop is CASDLLQASTEAFF. The CDR3 DNA follows: TGTGCCAGCGACCTCCTACAAGCGAGCACTGAAGCTTTCTTT.

This clonotype was seen a few times. The chain joins TRBV20-1 to TRBJ2-3; either TRBD1 or TRBD2 may fit D (5 bases each). V gave up 0 bases and J gave up 6 bases, with 13 bases separating them. The CDR3 consists of 14 residues. Germline V lookup: CDR1 DFQATT, CDR2 SNEGSKA (reference sequence). The CDR3 DNA reads as TGCAGTGCTAGAGATCCGTGGGACCGCGATACGCAGTATTTT. This sequence encodes CSARDPWDRDTQYF.

This clonotype was observed a handful of times. Given a much more abundant clone one base away, this may be a read error. The chain recombines TRBV6-1 with TRBJ1-2, with 7 bases identical to TRBD1. This CDR3 spans 14 amino acids. The J segment lost 5 bases and the V segment lost 7 bases, leaving 10 bases of the junction unmatched. The germline CDR1 and CDR2 sequences are MNHNS and SASEGT. CDR3 in amino acids: CASKKRGQSYGYTF. Here the CDR3 DNA reads TGTGCCAGCAAGAAGAGGGGACAGAGTTATGGCTACACCTTC.

V usage is TRBV20-1 and J usage is TRBJ2-3; 9 nucleotides align to TRBD2. The CDR3 totals 13 residues. CDR1 and CDR2 (germline): DFQATT, SNEGSKA (reference sequence). The V and J ends lost 6 bases and 10 bases, in that order; junction bases with no gene match: 11. The CDR3 spells CSAKPSSGTPQYF. The CDR3 bases are TGCAGTGCAAAGCCCTCTAGCGGGACCCCGCAGTATTTT.

This chain uses TRBV6-1 with TRBJ1-1; no definite D call. The CDR3 is 15 amino acids. The germline V gene encodes CDR1 MNHNS and CDR2 SASEGT. Trimming removed 3 bases at V and 1 base at J, with 12 bases between. The CDR3: CASSDLWQENTEAFF. The DNA of the CDR3 is TGTGCCAGCAGTGATTTGTGGCAGGAGAACACTGAAGCTTTCTTT.

This chain joins TRBV29-1 and TRBJ2-7, with TRBD1 identical over 9 bases. Looked up from germline, CDR1 is SQVTM and CDR2 is ANQGSEA. V dropped 4 bases and J dropped 12; count of bases not matched to a gene: 4. The CDR3 has 10 residues. The CDR3 DNA follows: TGCAGCGTTGGACAGGGGGTTTTGTACTTC. This encodes CSVGQGVLYF.

V gene TRBV15 combines with J gene TRBJ1-3; a weak D match, TRBD1 (6 bases). The CDR3 has 16 amino acids. V lost 0 bases, J lost 1 base, and 10 bases lay in between. Germline CDR1 LNHNV, CDR2 YYDKDF (reference sequence). The CDR3 loop reads CATSRDPRGSGNTIYF. CDR3 nucleotides: TGTGCCACCAGCAGAGATCCCAGGGGATCTGGAAACACCATATATTTT.

The chain combines TRBV12-3 or TRBV12-4 with TRBJ2-3; no firm D call. The V gene lost 2 bases and the J gene lost 4 bases, with 13 bases spanning the gap. This CDR3 comprises 15 residues. In DNA form, the CDR3 reads TGTGCCAGCAGTTTAAGCAGGATAAGCGCAGATACGCAGTATTTT. As protein: CASSLSRISADTQYF.

This clonotype appeared a few times. This chain links TRBV7-8 with TRBJ2-5; weak D call: TRBD1 (6 bases). Per the germline V gene, CDR1 is SGHVS and CDR2 is FQNEAQ. The CDR3 extends over 13 amino acids. V was pared by 5 bases and J by 9 bases, with 16 bases between. CDR3 in DNA: TGTGCCAGCAGCAAAGGACAGACCGCGGCCCAGTACTTC. This translates into CASSKGQTAAQYF.

The genes are TRBV7-9 and TRBJ2-5; 11 nucleotides line up with TRBD2. Germline trimming cut 4 bases from V and 6 bases from J; bases unmatched to any gene: 4. Germline V gene data show CDR1 as SEHNR and CDR2 as FQNEAQ (reference sequence). The CDR3 contains 14 residues. The CDR3: CASSSLAGGQTQYF. CDR3 bases: TGTGCCAGCAGCTCCCTAGCGGGGGGACAGACCCAGTACTTC.

This clonotype has only a few counts. The chain has TRBV18 and TRBJ2-5, with 8 bases lining up with TRBD1. CDR1 is KGHSH and CDR2 is LQKENI in the germline V gene. The CDR3 runs to 16 residues. The junction had 7 bases not matched to a gene; V was cut back by 3 bases and J by 1 base. CDR3 region: CASSPPGQAPQETQYF. The CDR3 bases are TGTGCCAGCTCACCCCCGGGACAGGCACCCCAAGAGACCCAGTACTTC.

The V gene is TRBV20-1, the J gene TRBJ2-5; 10 positions match TRBD2. CDR3 length: 15 residues. The V and J ends lost 2 bases and 1 base, in that order; junction bases with no gene match: 4. The germline V gene encodes CDR1 DFQATT and CDR2 SNEGSKA (reference sequence). CDR3 nucleotides: TGCAGTGCTAGACCAACTAGCGGGGCCCAAGAGACCCAGTACTTC. It is translated as CSARPTSGAQETQYF.

There are a few counts of this clonotype. This sequence joins TRBV20-1 and TRBJ1-2; maybe TRBD1 (5 bases). V was cut by 1 base and J by 0 bases, with 12 bases left in between. Per germline, CDR1 DFQATT and CDR2 SNEGSKA (reference sequence). This CDR3 is 15 amino acids long. CDR3 protein: CSARGGQGANYGYTF. The DNA of the CDR3 is TGCAGTGCTAGAGGGGGCCAAGGGGCTAACTATGGCTACACCTTC.

The table lists this clonotype with a few counts. This sequence joins TRBV9 and TRBJ2-1; D assignment may be TRBD1 or TRBD2 (5 bases each). Germline lookup yields CDR1 SGDLS and CDR2 YYNGEE. CDR3 size: 15 residues. V shed 2 bases and J shed 5 bases, with 14 bases lying between them. DNA for the CDR3: TGTGCCAGCAGCGTCTCGGGACCCCCGGACAATGAGCAGTTCTTC. The encoded protein is CASSVSGPPDNEQFF.

The chain links TRBV12-3 or TRBV12-4 to TRBJ2-7; 8 bases line up with TRBD2. With 7 bases clipped from V and 2 bases from J, the junction kept 7 bases outside the gene matches. The CDR3 is 14 amino acids. The CDR3: CASTSPGGPYEQYF. The CDR3 DNA reads TGTGCCAGCACCTCTCCGGGAGGGCCCTACGAGCAGTACTTC.

The chain has TRBV18 and TRBJ2-3; a weak D match, TRBD2 (5 bases). Looked up from germline, CDR1 is KGHSH and CDR2 is LQKENI. Trimming shortened V by 3 bases and J by 7 bases, and 14 bases separated the two germline ends. CDR3 size: 14 residues. The CDR3 bases are TGTGCCAGCTCACCTAGCGCAGATGGGAATACGCAGTATTTT. Amino acids: CASSPSADGNTQYF.

This clonotype was observed a few times. The chain couples TRBV2 to TRBJ2-7, with a possible D match to TRBD2 (5 bases). CDR1 and CDR2 from the germline V gene are SNHLY and FYNNEI. Trimming took off 7 bases at V and 3 bases at J, with 10 bases between the two ends. The CDR3 has 12 amino acids. The CDR3 region is CASTVGVYEQYF. The CDR3 region has the DNA TGTGCCAGCACAGTCGGGGTCTACGAGCAGTACTTC.

This clonotype was observed a few times. The V and J genes are TRBV18 and TRBJ2-5; D gene unclear. The CDR3 is 13 residues long. Trimming stripped 2 bases from V and 2 bases from J, with 6 bases between. Per germline, CDR1 KGHSH and CDR2 LQKENI. The CDR3 DNA reads TGTGCCAGCTCACCAGCGCAGCAAGAGACCCAGTACTTC. Its translation is CASSPAQQETQYF. Complete variable domain (other parts from reference TRBV18 and TRBJ2-5): NAGVMQNPRHLVRRRGQEARLRCSPMKGHSHVYWYRQLPEEGLKFMVYLQKENIIDESGMPKERFSAEFPKEGPSILRIQQVVRGDSAAYFCASSPAQQETQYFGPGTRLLVL.

This clonotype was counted many times. V gene TRBV20-1 combines with J gene TRBJ2-5; D is unresolved. Germline CDR1 reads DFQATT; CDR2 reads SNEGSKA (reference sequence). Trimming shortened V by 1 base and J by 0 bases, and 9 bases separated the two germline ends. This CDR3 region has 14 residues. CDR3 coding DNA: TGCAGTGCTAGAGGTGTTAGATACCAAGAGACCCAGTACTTC. Its protein product is CSARGVRYQETQYF.

Many counts were recorded for this clonotype. A read error may produce the germline difference seen at one junction end. The chain recombines TRBV5-1 with TRBJ1-1, with D uncertain. Germline V gene lookup returns CDR1 SGHRS and CDR2 YFSETQ. CDR3 size: 14 residues. The CDR3 DNA sequence: TGTGCCAGCAGCTTAGAGGCGGGGAACACTGAAGCTTTCTTT. Translating it yields CASSLEAGNTEAFF.

The chain is built from TRBV12-3 or TRBV12-4 and TRBJ2-7; the match to TRBD2 covers 7 bases. V dropped 6 bases and J dropped 3; count of bases not matched to a gene: 11. The length of the CDR3 is 15 residues. CDR3 coding DNA: TGTGCCAGCAGGGGGCCCGGGCTAGCGGTCTACGAGCAGTACTTC. It encodes CASRGPGLAVYEQYF.

V and J are TRBV4-1 and TRBJ2-5; 8 nucleotides line up with TRBD2. V dropped 1 base and J dropped 5; count of bases not matched to a gene: 6. The CDR3 has 15 amino acids. The V gene's germline CDR1 is MGHRA and CDR2 YSYEKL. This chain's CDR3 is CASSQGERGTETQYF. CDR3 coding DNA: TGCGCCAGCAGCCAAGGGGAGCGGGGGACGGAGACCCAGTACTTC.

The chain uses TRBV12-3 or TRBV12-4 and TRBJ1-6; D may be TRBD1 (6 bases). The V end lost 5 bases, the J end lost 10 bases, and 21 bases lay between the germline ends. The CDR3 totals 16 residues. The CDR3: CASSPFSRGANSPLHF. CDR3 bases: TGTGCCAGCAGTCCTTTTTCGAGGGGGGCTAACTCACCCCTCCACTTT.

This clonotype showed up just a few times. This rearrangement joins TRBV28 to TRBJ1-2; a possible D gene is TRBD1 (5 bases). The germline CDR1 and CDR2 sequences are MDHEN and SYDVKM. V lost 8 bases, J lost 0 bases, and 13 bases lay in between. This CDR3 has 14 amino acids. CDR3 sequence: CASGQGRTNYGYTF. DNA for the CDR3: TGTGCCAGCGGCCAGGGTCGAACTAACTATGGCTACACCTTC.

This chain joins TRBV28 and TRBJ2-7, with TRBD1 identical over 7 bases. V shed 2 bases, J shed 2 bases, and the junction held 6 bases outside the gene matches. The length of the CDR3 is 15 residues. Germline CDR1 MDHEN, CDR2 SYDVKM. The CDR3 DNA is TGTGCCAGCAGTTTAGGGAGTCAGGGGGCCTACGAGCAGTACTTC. Translating it yields CASSLGSQGAYEQYF.